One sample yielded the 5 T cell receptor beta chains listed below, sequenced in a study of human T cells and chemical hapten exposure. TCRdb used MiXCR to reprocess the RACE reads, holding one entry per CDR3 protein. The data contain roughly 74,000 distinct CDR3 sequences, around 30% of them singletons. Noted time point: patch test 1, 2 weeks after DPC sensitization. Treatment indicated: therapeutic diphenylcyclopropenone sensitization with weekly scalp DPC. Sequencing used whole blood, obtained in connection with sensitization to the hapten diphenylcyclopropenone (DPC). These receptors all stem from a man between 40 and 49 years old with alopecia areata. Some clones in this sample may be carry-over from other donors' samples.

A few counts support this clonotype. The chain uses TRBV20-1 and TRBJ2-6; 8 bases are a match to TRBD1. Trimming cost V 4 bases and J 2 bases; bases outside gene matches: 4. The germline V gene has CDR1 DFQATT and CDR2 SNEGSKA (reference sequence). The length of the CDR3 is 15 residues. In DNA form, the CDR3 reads TGCAGTGCTACAGGGGGCGCGGCTGGGGCCAACGTCCTGACTTTC. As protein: CSATGGAAGANVLTF.

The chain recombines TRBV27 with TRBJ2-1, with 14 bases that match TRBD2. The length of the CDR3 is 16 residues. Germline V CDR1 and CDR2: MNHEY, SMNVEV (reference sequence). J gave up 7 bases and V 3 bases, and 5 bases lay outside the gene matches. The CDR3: CASSFLGTSGRNEQFF. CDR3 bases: TGTGCCAGCAGTTTCCTAGGGACTAGCGGGAGAAATGAGCAGTTCTTC.

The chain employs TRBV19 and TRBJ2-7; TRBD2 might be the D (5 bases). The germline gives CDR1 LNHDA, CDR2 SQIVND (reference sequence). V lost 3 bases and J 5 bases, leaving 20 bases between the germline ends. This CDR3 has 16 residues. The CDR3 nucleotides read TGTGCCAGTAGTATCTTCCCGCCCGGGAATGGGGACGAGCAGTACTTC. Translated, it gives CASSIFPPGNGDEQYF.

CDR3 in DNA: TGTGCCAGCAGTGCCCGGGGACTAGCAGAGAACACCGGGGAGCTGTTTTTT. Translation gives CASSARGLAENTGELFF. This chain connects TRBV6-6 to TRBJ2-2; 9 bases match TRBD2. The V segment lost 5 bases and the J segment 1 base; nucleotides outside the gene matches: 8. This CDR3 has 17 residues. Looked up from germline, CDR1 is MNHNY and CDR2 is SVGAGI (reference sequence).

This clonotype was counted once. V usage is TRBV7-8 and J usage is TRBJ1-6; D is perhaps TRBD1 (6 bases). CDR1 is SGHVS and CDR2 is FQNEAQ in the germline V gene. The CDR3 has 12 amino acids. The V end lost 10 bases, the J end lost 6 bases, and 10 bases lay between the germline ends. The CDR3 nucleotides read TGTGCCACCTCGGACAGTAATTCACCCCTCCACTTT. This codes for CATSDSNSPLHF.